Presented here are 20 T cell receptor beta chains from one specimen sequenced in a study of blood T cell repertoires in COVID-19. Sequencing was performed with immunoSEQ multiplex PCR; in TCRdb, only in-frame clones are kept and a portion is missing. Of hundreds of thousands of clones listed, roughly 90% were seen once; the top ten hold less than 3.5%. Sample: peripheral blood. These receptors were taken from a woman in her 30s with COVID-19, enrolled during active disease.

This sequence joins TRBV6-2 or TRBV6-3 and TRBJ2-1, with TRBD2 matching over 12 bases. The CDR3 is made up of 17 amino acids. V dropped 5 bases and J dropped 2; count of bases not matched to a gene: 7. Germline lookup yields CDR1 MNHEY and CDR2 SVGEGT. CDR3 nucleotide sequence: TGTGCCAGCAGTCCCACTAGCGGGAGGATGCCCTACAATGAGCAGTTCTTC. Residues: CASSPTSGRMPYNEQFF.

The CDR3 loop reads CASRGQGRGGEQYV. The CDR3, as DNA: TGTGCCAGCAGGGGACAGGGAAGAGGGGGCGAGCAGTACGTC. The chain joins TRBV6-5 to TRBJ2-7, with 9 bases identical to TRBD1. The CDR3 has 14 amino acids. Looked up from germline, CDR1 is MNHEY and CDR2 is SVGAGI. V lost 6 bases, J lost 6 bases, and 9 bases stayed unmatched.

This sequence joins TRBV6-6 and TRBJ1-5; 7 bases map to TRBD1. CDR3 size: 14 residues. Germline-derived CDR1 and CDR2 are MNHNY and SVGAGI (reference sequence). V shed 5 bases and J 6 bases; nucleotides not matched to a gene: 7. CDR3 nucleotide sequence: TGTGCCAGCAGTGCTGGACAGGTCAGTCAGCCCCAGCATTTT. The encoded protein is CASSAGQVSQPQHF.

CDR3 nucleotide sequence: TGTGCCAGCAGCCCACAGGGGGTTGCTAACTATGGCTACACCTTC. It encodes CASSPQGVANYGYTF. This chain joins TRBV7-8 and TRBJ1-2; 8 nucleotides match TRBD1. Germline CDR1 SGHVS, CDR2 FQNEAQ. The length of the CDR3 is 15 residues. V shed 5 bases, J shed 0 bases, and the junction held 5 bases outside the gene matches.

This chain connects TRBV5-1 to TRBJ1-6; D perhaps matches TRBD1 (5 bases). The V gene lost 0 bases and the J gene lost 6 bases, with 7 bases spanning the gap. This CDR3 comprises 14 residues. Germline CDR1 and CDR2: SGHRS and YFSETQ. The CDR3 reads CASSLGQRNSPLHF. In nucleotides, the CDR3 is TGCGCCAGCAGCTTGGGACAGCGTAATTCACCCCTCCACTTT. Combining the CDR3 with reference TRBV5-1 and TRBJ1-6 gives the whole variable domain KAGVTQTPRYLIKTRGQQVTLSCSPISGHRSVSWYQQTPGQGLQFLFEYFSETQRNKGNFPGRFSGRQFSNSRSEMNVSTLELGDSALYLCASSLGQRNSPLHFGNGTRLTVT.

The chain carries TRBV25-1 and TRBJ1-2; a possible D gene is TRBD1 (5 bases). There are 14 residues in the CDR3. The V end was cut by 6 bases, the J end by 8 bases, with 19 bases between. CDR1 is MGHDK and CDR2 is SYGVNS in the germline V gene. The CDR3, as DNA: TGTGCCAGCAGCGAAGGGATCGGGGGGGGAGGCTACACCTTC. Amino acid sequence: CASSEGIGGGGYTF.

This clone was detected only once. This chain connects TRBV4-1 to TRBJ2-7; D remains unclear. V lost 3 bases and J 4 bases, leaving 10 bases between the germline ends. Germline CDR1 reads MGHRA; CDR2 reads YSYEKL. CDR3 length equals 13 residues. The DNA of the CDR3 is TGCGCCAGCAGCCACGGAGAAAAATACGAGCAGTACTTC. Translated, it gives CASSHGEKYEQYF.

The chain links TRBV7-2 to TRBJ2-1; tentative D call: TRBD2 (5 bases). Per germline, CDR1 SGHTA and CDR2 FQGNSA. The CDR3 is made up of 17 amino acids. The V gene lost 5 bases and the J gene lost 5 bases, with 22 bases spanning the gap. The CDR3 protein is CASSPTSRSSAHNEQFF. DNA for the CDR3: TGTGCCAGCAGCCCGACAAGCAGGAGTAGCGCACACAATGAGCAGTTCTTC.

The chain combines TRBV7-9 with TRBJ2-7; tentative D call: TRBD2 (5 bases). Germline V gives CDR1 SEHNR, CDR2 FQNEAQ (reference sequence). V lost 3 bases, J lost 4 bases, and 13 bases lay in between. This CDR3 is 14 amino acids long. The CDR3 region has the DNA TGTGCCAGCAGCTTCGAGGGAAGAGGGTACGAGCAGTACTTC. Translated, it gives CASSFEGRGYEQYF. Full variable domain (outside the CDR3, taken from reference TRBV7-9 and TRBJ2-7): DTGVSQNPRHKITKRGQNVTFRCDPISEHNRLYWYRQTLGQGPEFLTYFQNEAQLEKSRLLSDRFSAERPKGSFSTLEIQRTEQGDSAMYLCASSFEGRGYEQYFGPGTRLTVT.

The gene calls are TRBV4-3 and TRBJ1-2; D is unclear. Germline V gene sequence: CDR1 LGHNA, CDR2 YSLEER. Trimming took 1 base from V and 4 from J, leaving 16 bases between them. This CDR3 has 16 amino acids. CDR3 protein: CASSQAGDFGPYGYTF. DNA for the CDR3: TGCGCCAGCAGCCAAGCCGGGGATTTTGGTCCCTATGGCTACACCTTC.

As regards this clone: This CDR3 is also generated by other DNA sequences in the sample. This CDR3 reads CASSYSGGAGTEAFF. The CDR3 DNA sequence: TGTGCCAGCAGTTACTCGGGCGGGGCTGGCACTGAAGCTTTCTTT. The chain is built from TRBV6-5 and TRBJ1-1; D might be TRBD1 (5 bases). This CDR3 region has 15 residues. Germline V gene data show CDR1 as MNHEY and CDR2 as SVGAGI. Between the trimmed V and J ends, which lost 0 bases and 4 bases, there was a span of 12 bases.

The chain joins TRBV2 to TRBJ2-1, with 8 bases identical to TRBD1. The J segment lost 10 bases and the V segment lost 8 bases, leaving 7 bases of the junction unmatched. In germline, CDR1 is SNHLY, CDR2 FYNNEI. The CDR3 length is 12 residues. CDR3 DNA sequence: TGTGCCAGCGAGGACAGGGCGAGGGAGCAGTTCTTC. This gives the protein CASEDRAREQFF. Full variable domain (missing parts from reference TRBV2 and TRBJ2-1): EPEVTQTPSHQVTQMGQEVILRCVPISNHLYFYWYRQILGQKVEFLVSFYNNEISEKSEIFDDQFSVERPDGSNFTLKIRSTKLEDSAMYFCASEDRAREQFFGPGTRLTVL.

V is TRBV29-1 and J is TRBJ2-2; D gene ambiguous. The germline V gene has CDR1 SQVTM and CDR2 ANQGSEA. CDR3 size: 12 residues. The V gene lost 0 bases and the J gene lost 8 bases, with 7 bases spanning the gap. The CDR3 bases are TGCAGCGTTGAAGAATTCCGGGGGGAGCTGTTTTTT. It translates to CSVEEFRGELFF.

The CDR3 protein is CASSEGGTNTEAFF. The CDR3 bases are TGCGCCAGCAGTGAAGGGGGAACGAACACTGAAGCTTTCTTT. The chain couples TRBV10-2 to TRBJ1-1, with D tentatively TRBD1 (6 bases). Trimming stripped 3 bases from V and 1 base from J, with 9 bases between. The germline CDR1 and CDR2 sequences are WSHSY and SAAADI. The CDR3 sequence is 14 residues long.

The chain links TRBV7-2 to TRBJ2-4; 9 bases are shared with TRBD1. The CDR3 runs 16 residues. V was pared by 3 bases and J by 4 bases, with 7 bases of the junction left unmatched. Germline values: CDR1 SGHTA, CDR2 FQGNSA. The CDR3 is CASSFADRGLKNIQYF. CDR3 nucleotide sequence: TGTGCCAGCAGCTTCGCGGACAGGGGCCTTAAAAACATTCAGTACTTC.

The chain joins TRBV19 to TRBJ1-2; weak D call: TRBD1 (5 bases). Germline V CDR1 and CDR2: LNHDA, SQIVND (reference sequence). Trimming took off 4 bases at V and 5 bases at J, with 17 bases between the two ends. The CDR3 consists of 15 residues. The chain's CDR3 is CASSTKTAGRYGYTF. DNA of the CDR3: TGTGCCAGTAGTACCAAGACAGCAGGGAGGTATGGCTACACCTTC.

Only a few counts were recorded for this clone. The V gene is TRBV12-5, the J gene TRBJ2-2, with D tentatively TRBD1 (6 bases). The CDR3 is made up of 14 amino acids. The V end lost 5 bases, the J end lost 2 bases, and 9 bases lay between the germline ends. In germline, CDR1 is LGHNT, CDR2 FRNRAP. CDR3 sequence (DNA): TGTGCTAGTGGTACCGGGACAAACACCGGGGAGCTGTTTTTT. Protein product: CASGTGTNTGELFF.

The chain combines TRBV9 with TRBJ1-2, with D perhaps matching TRBD1 (6 bases). The V and J ends lost 4 bases and 8 bases respectively, with 18 bases between them. The CDR3 is made up of 14 amino acids. Germline CDR1 reads SGDLS; CDR2 reads YYNGEE. CDR3 in amino acids: CASSPARGGAGYTF. CDR3 DNA sequence: TGTGCCAGCAGCCCAGCTCGCGGGGGCGCAGGCTACACCTTC.

The V call is TRBV2, the J call TRBJ2-7; D is ambiguous. Germline CDR1 is SNHLY and CDR2 is FYNNEI. V shed 3 bases and J shed 4 bases, with 7 bases lying between them. This CDR3 has 12 residues. The CDR3 DNA reads TGTGCCAGCAGTGACGCAGCGTACGAGCAGTACTTC. It yields the protein CASSDAAYEQYF.

The chain joins TRBV28 to TRBJ1-1; a possible D gene is TRBD1 (6 bases). The CDR3 is 15 amino acids. The V and J ends lost 8 bases and 5 bases respectively, with 21 bases between them. Per germline, CDR1 MDHEN and CDR2 SYDVKM. The CDR3 DNA reads TGTGCCAGCGGCCCAAACTGGGGGGGCCGGACTGAAGCTTTCTTT. It is translated as CASGPNWGGRTEAFF.